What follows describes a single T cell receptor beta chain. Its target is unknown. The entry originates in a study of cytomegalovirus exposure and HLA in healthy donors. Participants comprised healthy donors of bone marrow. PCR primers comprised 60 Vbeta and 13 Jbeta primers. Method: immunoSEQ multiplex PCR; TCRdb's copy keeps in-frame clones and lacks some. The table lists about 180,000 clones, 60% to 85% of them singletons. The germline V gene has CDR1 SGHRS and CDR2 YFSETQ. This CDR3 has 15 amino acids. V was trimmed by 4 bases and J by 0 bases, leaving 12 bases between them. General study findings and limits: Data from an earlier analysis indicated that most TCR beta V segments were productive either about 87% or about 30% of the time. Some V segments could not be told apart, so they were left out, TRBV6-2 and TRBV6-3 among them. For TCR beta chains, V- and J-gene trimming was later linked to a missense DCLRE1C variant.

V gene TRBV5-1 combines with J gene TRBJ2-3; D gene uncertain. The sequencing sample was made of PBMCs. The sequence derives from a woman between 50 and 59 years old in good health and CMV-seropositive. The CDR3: CASSPEAGSTDTQYF. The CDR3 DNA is TGCGCCAGCAGCCCCGAGGCCGGGAGCACAGATACGCAGTATTTT.